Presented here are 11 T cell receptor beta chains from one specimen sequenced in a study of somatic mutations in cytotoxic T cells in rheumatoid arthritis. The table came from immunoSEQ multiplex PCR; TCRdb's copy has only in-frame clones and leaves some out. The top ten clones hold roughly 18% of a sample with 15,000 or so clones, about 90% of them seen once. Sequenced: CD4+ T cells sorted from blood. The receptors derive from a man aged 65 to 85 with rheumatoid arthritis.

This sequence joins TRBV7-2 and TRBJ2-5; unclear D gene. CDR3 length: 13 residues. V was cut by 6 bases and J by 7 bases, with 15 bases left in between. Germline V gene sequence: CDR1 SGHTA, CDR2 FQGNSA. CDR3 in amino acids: CASSMPDPGTQYF. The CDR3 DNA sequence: TGTGCCAGCAGTATGCCCGACCCGGGGACCCAGTACTTC. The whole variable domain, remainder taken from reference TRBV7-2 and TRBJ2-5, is GAGVSQSPSNKVTEKGKDVELRCDPISGHTALYWYRQSLGQGLEFLIYFQGNSAPDKSGLPSDRFSAERTGGSVSTLTIQRTQQEDSAVYLCASSMPDPGTQYFGPGTRLLVL.

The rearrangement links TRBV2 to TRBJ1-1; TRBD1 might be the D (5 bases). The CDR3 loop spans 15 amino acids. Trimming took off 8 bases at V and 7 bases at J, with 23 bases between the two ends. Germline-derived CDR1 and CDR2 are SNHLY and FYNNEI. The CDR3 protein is CASGGVVAERGEAFF. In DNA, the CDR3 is TGTGCCAGCGGGGGGGTAGTTGCGGAGCGAGGTGAAGCTTTCTTT.

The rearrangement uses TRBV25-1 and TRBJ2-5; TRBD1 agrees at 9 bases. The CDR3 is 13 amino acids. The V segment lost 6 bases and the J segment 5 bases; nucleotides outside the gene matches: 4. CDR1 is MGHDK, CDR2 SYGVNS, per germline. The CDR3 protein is CASRQGAWETQYF. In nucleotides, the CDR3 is TGTGCCAGCAGACAGGGGGCCTGGGAGACCCAGTACTTC.

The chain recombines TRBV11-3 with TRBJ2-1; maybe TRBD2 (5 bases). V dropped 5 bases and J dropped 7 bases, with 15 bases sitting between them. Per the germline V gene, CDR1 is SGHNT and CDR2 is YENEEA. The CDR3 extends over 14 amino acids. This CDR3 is CASSPPGIGNEQFF. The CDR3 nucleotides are TGTGCCAGCAGCCCCCCGGGGATAGGGAATGAGCAGTTCTTC.

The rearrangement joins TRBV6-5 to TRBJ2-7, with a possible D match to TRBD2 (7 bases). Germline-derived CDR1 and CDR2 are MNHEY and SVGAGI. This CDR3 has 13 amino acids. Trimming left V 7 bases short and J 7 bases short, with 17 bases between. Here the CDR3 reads CASKGGGRREQYF. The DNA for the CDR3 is TGTGCCAGCAAAGGGGGGGGGCGTCGAGAGCAGTACTTC.

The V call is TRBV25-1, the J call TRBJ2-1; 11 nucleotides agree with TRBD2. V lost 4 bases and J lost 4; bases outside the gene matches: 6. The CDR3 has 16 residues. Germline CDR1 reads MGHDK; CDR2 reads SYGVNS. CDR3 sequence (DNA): TGTGCCAGCAGTGCTGGGACTAGCGGAGCTTACAATGAGCAGTTCTTC. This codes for CASSAGTSGAYNEQFF.

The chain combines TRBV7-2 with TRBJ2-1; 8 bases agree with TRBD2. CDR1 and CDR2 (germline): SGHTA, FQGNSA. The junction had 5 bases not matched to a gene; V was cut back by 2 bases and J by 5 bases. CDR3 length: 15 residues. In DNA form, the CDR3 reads TGTGCCAGCAGCTTAAGTCGACTAGCGAACAATGAGCAGTTCTTC. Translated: CASSLSRLANNEQFF. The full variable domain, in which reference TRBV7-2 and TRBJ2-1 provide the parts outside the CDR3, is GAGVSQSPSNKVTEKGKDVELRCDPISGHTALYWYRQSLGQGLEFLIYFQGNSAPDKSGLPSDRFSAERTGGSVSTLTIQRTQQEDSAVYLCASSLSRLANNEQFFGPGTRLTVL.

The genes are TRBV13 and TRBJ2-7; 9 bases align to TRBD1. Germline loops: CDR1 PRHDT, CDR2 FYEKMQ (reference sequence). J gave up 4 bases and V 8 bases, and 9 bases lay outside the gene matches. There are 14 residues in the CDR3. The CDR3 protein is CASRKQGASYEQYF. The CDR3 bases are TGTGCCAGCCGTAAACAGGGGGCTTCATACGAGCAGTACTTC.

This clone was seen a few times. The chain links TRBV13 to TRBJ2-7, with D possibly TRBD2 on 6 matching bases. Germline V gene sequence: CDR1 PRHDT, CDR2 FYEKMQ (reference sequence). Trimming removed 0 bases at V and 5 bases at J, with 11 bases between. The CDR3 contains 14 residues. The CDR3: CASSLGGGNNEQYF. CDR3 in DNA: TGTGCCAGCAGCTTAGGCGGAGGGAACAACGAGCAGTACTTC.

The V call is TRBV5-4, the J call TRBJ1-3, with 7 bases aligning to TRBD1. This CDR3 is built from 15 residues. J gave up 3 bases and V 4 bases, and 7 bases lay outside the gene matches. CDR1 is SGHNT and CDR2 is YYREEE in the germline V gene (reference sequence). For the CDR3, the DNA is TGTGCCAGCAGCCACGGGACAGTGAGTGGAAACACCATATATTTT. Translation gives CASSHGTVSGNTIYF.

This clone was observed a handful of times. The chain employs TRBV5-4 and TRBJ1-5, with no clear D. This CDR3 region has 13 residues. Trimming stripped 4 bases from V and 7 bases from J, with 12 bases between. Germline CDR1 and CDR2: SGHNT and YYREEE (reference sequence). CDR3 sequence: CASSPEGRQPQHF. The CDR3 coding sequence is TGTGCCAGCAGCCCGGAGGGAAGGCAGCCCCAGCATTTT.